Listed below are T cell receptor beta chains from one sample, sequenced in a study of control samples from healthy donors and cancer patients. The assay was immunoSEQ multiplex PCR, and TCRdb's table has in-frame clones only and misses some. Altogether approximately 160,000 clones are present, around 90% being singletons, with the ten largest covering about 0.64%. The source material was blood. The source of these receptors is a woman aged 25 to 39 in good health. The CDR3 runs from the conserved cysteine through the conserved F or W. A D gene is named only where the DNA matches it firmly. The listing skips clone size in some rows; elsewhere it reads once, few, many or a size class.

V	D	J	size	DNA	CDR3
TRBV28	TRBD1	TRBJ1-5	.	TGTGCCAGCAGTTTCAGGGGGTCCAATCAGCCCCAGCATTTT	CASSFRGSNQPQHF
TRBV2	.	TRBJ2-7	few	TGTGCCAGCAGTGATTCTTACTACGAGCAGTACTTC	CASSDSYYEQYF
TRBV3-1/TRBV3-2	TRBD1	TRBJ2-7	.	TGTGCCAGCAGCCCAGGACAGGGTACCTACGAGCAGTACTTC	CASSPGQGTYEQYF
TRBV28	.	TRBJ2-7	.	TGTGCCAGCAGACCGAGGGGGGCAGGGGGTACCTACGAGCAGTACTTC	CASRPRGAGGTYEQYF
TRBV19	.	TRBJ2-3	.	TGTGCCAGTAGCATAGGTGGGAGGACAGGAGGCACAGATACGCAGTATTTT	CASSIGGRTGGTDTQYF
TRBV5-8	TRBD1	TRBJ2-1	.	TGTGCCAGCAGCTCGCTCAAGGGGGCAGTCTCCTACAATGAGCAGTTCTTC	CASSSLKGAVSYNEQFF
TRBV4-2	.	TRBJ1-1	.	TGTGCCAGCAGCCAGTTTGGATTACTCGGGACAAGGTCATATGAAGCTTTCTTT	CASSQFGLLGTRSYEAFF
TRBV19	.	TRBJ1-4	.	TGTGCCAGTAGTACCCGACAGAATGAAAAACTGTTTTTT	CASSTRQNEKLFF
TRBV28	TRBD1	TRBJ1-6	.	TGTGCCAGCAGTTTTGTCGACAGGGTGGGTTCACCCCTCCACTTT	CASSFVDRVGSPLHF
TRBV3-1/TRBV3-2	TRBD2	TRBJ2-1	.	TGTGCCAGCAGCCAAGGGACTAGCGGGCCCGTCTACAATGAGCAGTTCTTC	CASSQGTSGPVYNEQFF
TRBV27	.	TRBJ1-6	.	TGTGCCAGCAGTTTGCGTTTATTCATGCACAATTCACCCCTCCACTTT	CASSLRLFMHNSPLHF
TRBV7-8	.	TRBJ2-5	few	TGTGCCAGCAGCATCCTTATAGACAGCGTAAAAGAGACCCAGTACTTC	CASSILIDSVKETQYF
TRBV11-3	.	TRBJ2-2	.	TGTGCCAGCAGCTTAGCACTAGGCGACACCGGGGAGCTGTTTTTT	CASSLALGDTGELFF
TRBV24-1	.	TRBJ1-6	.	TGTGCCACCAGGAGGGGCGAGGCACCCCTCCACTTT	CATRRGEAPLHF
TRBV28	TRBD1	TRBJ1-3	.	TGTGCCAGCAGTCGAACAGGGGGCCGAGGAAACACCATATATTTT	CASSRTGGRGNTIYF
TRBV4-1	.	TRBJ1-6	.	TGCGCCAGCAGCCCTTTAACGCCCTCGACTTATAATTCACCCCTCCACTTT	CASSPLTPSTYNSPLHF
TRBV30	.	TRBJ1-6	.	TGTGCCTGGAGGCGGCAGGGGCATTCTAATAATTCACCCCTCCACTTT	CAWRRQGHSNNSPLHF
TRBV28	.	TRBJ2-1	.	TGTGCCAGCAAAAGGGTCAGGGGTTACAATGAGCAGTTCTTC	CASKRVRGYNEQFF
TRBV5-4	TRBD1	TRBJ2-2	.	TGTGCCAGCAGCTTTACTTGGCAGGGGGCCGGGGAGCTGTTTTTT	CASSFTWQGAGELFF
TRBV11-3	.	TRBJ2-1	.	TGTGCCAGCAGCCGGAGGGGTACTGAGCAGTTCTTC	CASSRRGTEQFF
TRBV18	TRBD2	TRBJ2-1	.	TGTGCCAGCTCACCAAGTACTAGCGGGAGTGCTGAGCAGTTCTTC	CASSPSTSGSAEQFF
TRBV19	.	TRBJ2-4	once	TGTGCCAGTTGGGATCATGCCGGGCCCCCTCGGGGCATTCAGTACTTC	CASWDHAGPPRGIQYF
TRBV30	TRBD1	TRBJ1-6	.	TGTGCTATATCCAAGGGGACAGGGGTTAATTCACCCCTCCACTTT	CAISKGTGVNSPLHF
TRBV28	TRBD2	TRBJ2-3	once	TGTGCCAGCAGTTTTTCAGACAGGGCGAATAGCGGGAGGCGGGATACGCAGTATTTT	CASSFSDRANSGRRDTQYF
TRBV7-9	.	TRBJ2-3	.	TGTGCCAGCAGCTCCGAGAATACGCAGTATTTT	CASSSENTQYF
TRBV5-5	.	TRBJ1-2	.	TGTGCCAGCAGCTTGGGGGCAGTAATCAACTATGGCTACACCTTC	CASSLGAVINYGYTF
TRBV18	TRBD1	TRBJ1-1	.	TGTGCCAGCTCACCGCAACCGTGGCTGAGGACAGGCGAGAACACTGAAGCTTTCTTT	CASSPQPWLRTGENTEAFF
TRBV3-1/TRBV3-2	TRBD2	TRBJ2-7	.	TGTGCCAGCAGCCAACCCGGTAGCGGGTACGAGCAGTACTTC	CASSQPGSGYEQYF
TRBV6-1	.	TRBJ2-7	few	TGTGCCAGCAGTGAAGCGTCCGGTTACTCCTACGAGCAGTACTTC	CASSEASGYSYEQYF
TRBV5-1	.	TRBJ1-4	.	TGCGCCAGCAGCCCCGGAACGGCCCAGGGTGAAAAACTGTTTTTT	CASSPGTAQGEKLFF
TRBV15	.	TRBJ2-3	once	TGTGCCACCAGCAGGGGGGACGGAGGGGATACGCAGTATTTT	CATSRGDGGDTQYF
TRBV5-1	TRBD1	TRBJ2-7	.	TGCGCCAGCAGCTTGAGCCCTCCCGGGACAGGGTCCTACGAGCAGTACTTC	CASSLSPPGTGSYEQYF
TRBV29-1	.	TRBJ1-4	.	TGCAGCGTTACCCCCGGGGGCCAAAATGAAAAACTGTTTTTT	CSVTPGGQNEKLFF
TRBV28	.	TRBJ2-7	once	TGTACCAGCAGTTCCTGGACTCCAATCTACGAGCAGTACTTC	CTSSSWTPIYEQYF
TRBV2	.	TRBJ2-3	.	TGTGCCATCTCCGGGGGTTTCACAGATACGCAGTATTTT	CAISGGFTDTQYF